This T cell receptor beta chain was retrieved from a study of shared clonotypes between healthy human individuals. Per the germline V gene, CDR1 is SNHLY and CDR2 is FYNNEI. V lost 4 bases and J lost 0, with 10 bases in between. The CDR3 has 15 residues. Assay: immunoSEQ multiplex PCR; the TCRdb copy retains only in-frame clones and omits some. The repertoire holds more than 2 million clones, with roughly 94% as singletons. The sequence derives from a man aged 18 to 30 in good health. Input material: naive CD4+ T cells sorted from blood. Indicated subset: CD45RA+ positively selected. The chain couples TRBV2 to TRBJ1-3; D gene ambiguous. In nucleotides, the CDR3 is TGTGCCAGCAGTGGGTACACCAGCTCTGGAAACACCATATATTTT. Amino acids: CASSGYTSSGNTIYF.